This passage covers 5 T cell receptor beta chains from one sample sequenced in a study of shared clonotypes between healthy human individuals. Sequencing used immunoSEQ multiplex PCR; TCRdb keeps in-frame clones, though not all of them. The sample shows around 690,000 clones, about 90% of them seen only once. The specimen sequenced was memory CD8+ T cells from PBMCs. Sample subset: CD45RO+ cells pooled with CCR7-negative TemRA cells. The receptors derive from a man aged 18 to 30 in good health. Some clones in this sample may be carry-over from other donors' samples.

The chain joins TRBV29-1 to TRBJ2-1; 10 nucleotides match TRBD2. Germline V gene data show CDR1 as SQVTM and CDR2 as ANQGSEA. The V and J ends lost 1 base and 9 bases, in that order; junction bases with no gene match: 12. This CDR3 region has 16 residues. CDR3 residues: CSVEGASGRSYSEQFF. As DNA, the CDR3 is TGCAGCGTTGAAGGGGCTAGCGGGAGATCCTATAGTGAGCAGTTCTTC.

In regard to this clone: Germline is not matched at one junction end, which may reflect a read error. The chain is built from TRBV5-1 and TRBJ2-5; TRBD2 is a possible D gene (5 bases). Germline CDR1 SGHRS, CDR2 YFSETQ. This CDR3 has 14 amino acids. The CDR3 sequence: CASSLSGTLETQYF. CDR3 nucleotides: TGTGCCAGCAGCTTGTCGGGAACGCTAGAGACCCAGTACTTC.

This chain links TRBV27 with TRBJ1-5; D ambiguous. The germline V gene encodes CDR1 MNHEY and CDR2 SMNVEV (reference sequence). The CDR3 runs 17 residues. V lost 5 bases and J lost 1, with 18 bases in between. In DNA form, the CDR3 reads TGTGCCAGCAGTACCCGGGTCGCAAAAGGGAGCAATCAGCCCCAGCATTTT. It codes for CASSTRVAKGSNQPQHF.

The rearrangement links TRBV15 to TRBJ2-1; possibly TRBD2 for D (6 bases). Trimming pared 7 bases from V and 3 bases from J, leaving 16 bases between. There are 15 residues in the CDR3. Germline values: CDR1 LNHNV, CDR2 YYDKDF (reference sequence). The CDR3 DNA is TGTGCCACCAAGAAAACGGGACTGGTCTACAATGAGCAGTTCTTC. As protein: CATKKTGLVYNEQFF.

The rearrangement uses TRBV4-1 and TRBJ1-5; 7 bases fit TRBD1. This CDR3 comprises 16 residues. The germline V gene encodes CDR1 MGHRA and CDR2 YSYEKL. The V and J ends lost 6 bases and 0 bases, in that order; junction bases with no gene match: 8. The CDR3 sequence: CASREGTEHSNQPQHF. The CDR3 coding sequence is TGCGCCAGCAGGGAAGGGACAGAACATAGCAATCAGCCCCAGCATTTT.